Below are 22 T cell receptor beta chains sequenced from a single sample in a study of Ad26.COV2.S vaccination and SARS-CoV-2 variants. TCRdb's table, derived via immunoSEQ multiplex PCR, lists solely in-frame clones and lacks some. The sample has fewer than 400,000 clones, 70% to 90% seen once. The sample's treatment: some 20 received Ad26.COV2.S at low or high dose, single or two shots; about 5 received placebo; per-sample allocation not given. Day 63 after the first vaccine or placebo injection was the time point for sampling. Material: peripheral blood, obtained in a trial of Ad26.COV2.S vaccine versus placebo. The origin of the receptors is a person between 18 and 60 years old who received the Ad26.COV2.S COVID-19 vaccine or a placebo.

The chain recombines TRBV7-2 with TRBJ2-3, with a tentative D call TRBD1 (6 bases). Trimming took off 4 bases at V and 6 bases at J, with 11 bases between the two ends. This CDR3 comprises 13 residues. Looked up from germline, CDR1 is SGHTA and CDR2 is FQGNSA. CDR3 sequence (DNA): TGTGCCAGCAGCTCCACAGGGTTGGATACGCAGTATTTT. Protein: CASSSTGLDTQYF.

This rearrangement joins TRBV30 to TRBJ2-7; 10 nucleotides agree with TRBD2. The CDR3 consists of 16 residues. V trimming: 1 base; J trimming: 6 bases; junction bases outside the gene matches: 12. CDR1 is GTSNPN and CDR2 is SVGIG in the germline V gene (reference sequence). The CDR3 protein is CAWSDNSGGNPGEQYF. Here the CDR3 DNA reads TGTGCCTGGAGTGACAATAGCGGGGGGAATCCCGGCGAGCAGTACTTC.

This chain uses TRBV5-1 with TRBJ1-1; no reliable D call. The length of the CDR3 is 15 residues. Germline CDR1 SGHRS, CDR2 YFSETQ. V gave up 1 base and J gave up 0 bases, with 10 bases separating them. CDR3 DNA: TGCGCCAGCAGCTTGACGAACGTGATGAACACTGAAGCTTTCTTT. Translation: CASSLTNVMNTEAFF.

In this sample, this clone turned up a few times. CDR3 sequence reads: CASSPGGRYNSPLHF. In DNA form, the CDR3 reads TGTGCCAGCAGCCCGGGGGGGAGGTATAATTCACCCCTCCACTTT. The V call is TRBV5-4, the J call TRBJ1-6; perhaps TRBD1 as D (5 bases). V shed 4 bases and J shed 4 bases, with 12 bases lying between them. The CDR3 has 15 amino acids. Germline V gene lookup returns CDR1 SGHNT and CDR2 YYREEE (reference sequence).

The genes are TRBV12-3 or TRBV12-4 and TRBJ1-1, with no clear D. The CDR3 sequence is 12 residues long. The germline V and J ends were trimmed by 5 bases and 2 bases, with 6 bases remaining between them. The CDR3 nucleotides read TGTGCCAGCAGTATCGACAACACTGAAGCTTTCTTT. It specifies CASSIDNTEAFF.

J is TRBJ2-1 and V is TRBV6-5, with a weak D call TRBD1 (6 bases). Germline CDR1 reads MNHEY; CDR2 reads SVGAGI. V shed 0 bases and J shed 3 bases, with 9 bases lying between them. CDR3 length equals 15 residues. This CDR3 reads CASSYSGGHYNEQFF. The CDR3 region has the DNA TGTGCCAGCAGTTACTCAGGGGGACACTACAATGAGCAGTTCTTC.

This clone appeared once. CDR3 coding DNA: TGTGCCAGCAGCCAAGCAGGGGCAAAAAATTCACCCCTCCACTTT. Translation: CASSQAGAKNSPLHF. The chain joins TRBV3-1 (or the pseudogene TRBV3-2) to TRBJ1-6, with D possibly TRBD1 on 6 matching bases. Deletions cut 1 base from V and 7 bases from J, with 11 bases between. The length of the CDR3 is 15 residues. Germline V gene sequence: CDR1 LGHDT, CDR2 YNNKEL (reference sequence).

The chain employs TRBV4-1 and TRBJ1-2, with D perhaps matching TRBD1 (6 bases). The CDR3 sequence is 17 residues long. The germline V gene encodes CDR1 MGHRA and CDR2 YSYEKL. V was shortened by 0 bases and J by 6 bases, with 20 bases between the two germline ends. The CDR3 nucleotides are TGCGCCAGCAGCCAAGATAGGTGGACAGAAAGCCGAAATGGCTACACCTTC. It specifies CASSQDRWTESRNGYTF.

CDR3 nucleotide sequence: TGTGCCAGCATTCGGGCAGGGGGCACCGGGGAGCTGTTTTTT. It translates to CASIRAGGTGELFF. The rearrangement joins TRBV6-5 to TRBJ2-2; 7 positions agree with TRBD1. This CDR3 has 14 amino acids. Germline values: CDR1 MNHEY, CDR2 SVGAGI. V lost 7 bases and J lost 4; bases outside the gene matches: 6.

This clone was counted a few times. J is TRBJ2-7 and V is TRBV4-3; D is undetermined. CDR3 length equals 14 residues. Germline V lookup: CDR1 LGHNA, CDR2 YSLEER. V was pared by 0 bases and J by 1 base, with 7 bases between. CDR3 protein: CASSQDFQSYEQYF. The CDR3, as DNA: TGCGCCAGCAGCCAAGATTTCCAGTCCTACGAGCAGTACTTC.

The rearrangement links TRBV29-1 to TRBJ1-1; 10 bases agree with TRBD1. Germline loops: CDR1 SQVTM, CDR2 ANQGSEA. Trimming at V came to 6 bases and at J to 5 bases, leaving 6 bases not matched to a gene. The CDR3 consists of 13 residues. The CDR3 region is CSVGDRGKTEAFF. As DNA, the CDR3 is TGCAGCGTAGGGGACAGGGGAAAGACTGAAGCTTTCTTT.

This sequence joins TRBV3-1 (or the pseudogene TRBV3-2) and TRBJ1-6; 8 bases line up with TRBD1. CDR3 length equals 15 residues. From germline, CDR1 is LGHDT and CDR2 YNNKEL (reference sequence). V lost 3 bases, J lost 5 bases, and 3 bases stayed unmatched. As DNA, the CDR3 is TGTGCCAGCAGCCAGAGGGACAGGCATAATTCACCCCTCCACTTT. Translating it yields CASSQRDRHNSPLHF.

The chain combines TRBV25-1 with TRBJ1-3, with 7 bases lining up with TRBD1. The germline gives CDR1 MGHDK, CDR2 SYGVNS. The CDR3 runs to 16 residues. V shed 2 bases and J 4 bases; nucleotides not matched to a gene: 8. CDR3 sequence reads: CASSEATTGQGNTIYF. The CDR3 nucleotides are TGTGCCAGCAGTGAAGCTACGACAGGGCAAGGAAACACCATATATTTT. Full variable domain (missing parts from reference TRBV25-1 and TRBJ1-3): EADIYQTPRYLVIGTGKKITLECSQTMGHDKMYWYQQDPGMELHLIHYSYGVNSTEKGDLSSESTVSRIRTEHFPLTLESARPSHTSQYLCASSEATTGQGNTIYFGEGSWLTVV.

CDR3 sequence reads: CASSQVVSGANVLTF. The CDR3, as DNA: TGTGCCAGCAGCCAAGTCGTCTCTGGGGCCAACGTCCTGACTTTC. The rearrangement uses TRBV4-2 and TRBJ2-6; no definite D call. Between the trimmed V and J ends, which lost 1 base and 0 bases, there was a span of 4 bases. The CDR3 totals 15 residues. CDR1 is LGHNA and CDR2 is YNFKEQ in the germline V gene.

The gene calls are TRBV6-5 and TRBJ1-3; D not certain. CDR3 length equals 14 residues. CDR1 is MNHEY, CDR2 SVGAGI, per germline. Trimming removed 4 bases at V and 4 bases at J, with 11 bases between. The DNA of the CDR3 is TGTGCCAGCAGTTCCGCGGCGTACGGAAACACCATATATTTT. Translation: CASSSAAYGNTIYF.

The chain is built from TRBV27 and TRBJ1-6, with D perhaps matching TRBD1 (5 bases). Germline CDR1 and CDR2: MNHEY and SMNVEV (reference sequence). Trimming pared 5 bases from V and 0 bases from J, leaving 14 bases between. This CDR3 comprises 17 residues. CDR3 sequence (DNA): TGTGCCAGCAGTACCCTTGGGGGAAGCTCCTATAATTCACCCCTCCACTTT. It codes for CASSTLGGSSYNSPLHF.

The CDR3 DNA sequence: TGTGCCAGCAGCCCTAAGAGGGCGGATGGCTACACCTTC. The encoded protein is CASSPKRADGYTF. The chain joins TRBV5-4 to TRBJ1-2; D uncertain. Germline V lookup: CDR1 SGHNT, CDR2 YYREEE (reference sequence). The V and J ends lost 4 bases and 6 bases respectively, with 13 bases between them. The CDR3 is 13 amino acids.

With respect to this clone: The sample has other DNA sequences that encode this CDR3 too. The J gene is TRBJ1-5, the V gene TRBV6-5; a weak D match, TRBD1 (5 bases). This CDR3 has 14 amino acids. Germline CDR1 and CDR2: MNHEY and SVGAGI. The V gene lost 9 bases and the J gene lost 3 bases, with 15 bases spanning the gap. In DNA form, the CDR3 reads TGTGCCAGACCCTATAGGGGCTTCAATCAGCCCCAGCATTTT. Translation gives CARPYRGFNQPQHF.

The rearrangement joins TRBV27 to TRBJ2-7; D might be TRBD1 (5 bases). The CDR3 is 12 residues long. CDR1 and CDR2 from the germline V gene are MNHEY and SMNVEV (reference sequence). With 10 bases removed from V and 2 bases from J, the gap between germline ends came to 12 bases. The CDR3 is CAIRTKTYEQYF. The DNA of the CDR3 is TGTGCCATCAGGACAAAGACCTACGAGCAGTACTTC.

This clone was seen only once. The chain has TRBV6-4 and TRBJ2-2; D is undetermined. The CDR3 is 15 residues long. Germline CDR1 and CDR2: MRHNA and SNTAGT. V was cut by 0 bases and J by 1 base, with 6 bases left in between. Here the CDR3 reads CASSDSGRNTGELFF. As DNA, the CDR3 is TGTGCCAGCAGTGACTCTGGACGGAACACCGGGGAGCTGTTTTTT.

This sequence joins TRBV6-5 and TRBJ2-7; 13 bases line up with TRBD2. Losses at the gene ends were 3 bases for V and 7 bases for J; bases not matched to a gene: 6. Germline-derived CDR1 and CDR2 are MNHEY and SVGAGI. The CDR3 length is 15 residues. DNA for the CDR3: TGTGCCAGCAGTTATGGACTAGCGGGGGCTTGGGAGCAGTACTTC. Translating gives CASSYGLAGAWEQYF.

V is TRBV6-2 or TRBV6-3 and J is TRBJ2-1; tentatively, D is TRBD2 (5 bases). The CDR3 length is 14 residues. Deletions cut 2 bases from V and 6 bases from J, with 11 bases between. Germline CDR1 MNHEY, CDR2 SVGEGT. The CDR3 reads CASSYDEGVNEQFF. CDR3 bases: TGTGCCAGCAGTTACGATGAGGGCGTCAATGAGCAGTTCTTC.